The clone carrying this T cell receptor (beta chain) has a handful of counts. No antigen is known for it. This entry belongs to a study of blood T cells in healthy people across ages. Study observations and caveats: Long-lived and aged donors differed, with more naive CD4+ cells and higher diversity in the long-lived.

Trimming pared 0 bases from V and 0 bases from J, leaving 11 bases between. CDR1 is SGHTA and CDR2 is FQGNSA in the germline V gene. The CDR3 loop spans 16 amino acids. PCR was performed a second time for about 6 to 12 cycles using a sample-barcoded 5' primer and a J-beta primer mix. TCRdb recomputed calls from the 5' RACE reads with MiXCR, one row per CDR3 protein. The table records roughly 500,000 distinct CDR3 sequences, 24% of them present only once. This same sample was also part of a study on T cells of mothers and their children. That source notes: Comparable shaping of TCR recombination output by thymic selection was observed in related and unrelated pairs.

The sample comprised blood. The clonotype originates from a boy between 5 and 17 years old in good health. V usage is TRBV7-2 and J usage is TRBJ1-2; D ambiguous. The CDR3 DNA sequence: TGTGCCAGCAGCTTAGCAGACGGGTATCCTAACTATGGCTACACCTTC. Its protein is CASSLADGYPNYGYTF.